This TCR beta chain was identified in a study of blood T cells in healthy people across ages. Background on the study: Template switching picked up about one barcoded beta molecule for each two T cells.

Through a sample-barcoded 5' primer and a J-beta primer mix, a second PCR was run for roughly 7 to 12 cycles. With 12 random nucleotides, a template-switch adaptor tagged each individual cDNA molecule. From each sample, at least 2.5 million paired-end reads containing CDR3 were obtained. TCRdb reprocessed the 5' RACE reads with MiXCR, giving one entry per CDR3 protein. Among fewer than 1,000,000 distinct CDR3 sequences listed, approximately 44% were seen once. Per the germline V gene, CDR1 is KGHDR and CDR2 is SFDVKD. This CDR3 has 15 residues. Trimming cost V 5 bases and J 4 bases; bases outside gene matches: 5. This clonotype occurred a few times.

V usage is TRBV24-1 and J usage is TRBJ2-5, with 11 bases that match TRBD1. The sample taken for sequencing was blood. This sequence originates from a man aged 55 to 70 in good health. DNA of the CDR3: TGTGCCACCAGTGCCGGGACAGGGGGACGAGAGACCCAGTACTTC. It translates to CATSAGTGGRETQYF.